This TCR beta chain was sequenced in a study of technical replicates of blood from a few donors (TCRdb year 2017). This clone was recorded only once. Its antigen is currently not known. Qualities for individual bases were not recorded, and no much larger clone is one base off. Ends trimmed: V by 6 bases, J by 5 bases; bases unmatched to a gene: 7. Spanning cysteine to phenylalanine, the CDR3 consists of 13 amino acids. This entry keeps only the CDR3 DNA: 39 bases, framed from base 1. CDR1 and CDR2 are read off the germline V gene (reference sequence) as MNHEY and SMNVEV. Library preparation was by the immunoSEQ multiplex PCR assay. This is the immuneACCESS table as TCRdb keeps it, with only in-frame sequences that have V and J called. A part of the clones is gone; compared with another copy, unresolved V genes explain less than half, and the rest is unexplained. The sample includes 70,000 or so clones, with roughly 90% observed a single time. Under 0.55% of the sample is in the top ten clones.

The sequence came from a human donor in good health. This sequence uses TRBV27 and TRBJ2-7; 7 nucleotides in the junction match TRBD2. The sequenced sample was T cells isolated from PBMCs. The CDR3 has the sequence CASRRAGRDEQYF. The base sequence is TGTGCCAGCAGGCGGGCAGGGAGGGACGAGCAGTACTTC.